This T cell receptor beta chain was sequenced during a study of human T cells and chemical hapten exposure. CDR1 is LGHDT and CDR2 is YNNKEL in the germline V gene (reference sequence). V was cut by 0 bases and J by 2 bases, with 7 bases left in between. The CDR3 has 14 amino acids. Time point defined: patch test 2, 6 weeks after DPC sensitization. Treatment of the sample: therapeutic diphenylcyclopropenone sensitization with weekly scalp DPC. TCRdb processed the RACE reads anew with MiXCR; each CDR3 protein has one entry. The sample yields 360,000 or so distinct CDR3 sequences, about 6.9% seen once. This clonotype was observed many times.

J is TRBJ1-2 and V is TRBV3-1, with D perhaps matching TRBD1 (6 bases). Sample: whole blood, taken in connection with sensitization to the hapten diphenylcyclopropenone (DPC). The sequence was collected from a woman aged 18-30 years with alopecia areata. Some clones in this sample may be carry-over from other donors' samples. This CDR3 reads CASSQEGGNYGYTF. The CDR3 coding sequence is TGTGCCAGCAGCCAAGAAGGGGGAAACTATGGCTACACCTTC. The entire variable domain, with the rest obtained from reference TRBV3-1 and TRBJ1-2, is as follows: DTAVSQTPKYLVTQMGNDKSIKCEQNLGHDTMYWYKQDSKKFLKIMFSYNNKELIINETVPNRFSPKSPDKAHLNLHINSLELGDSAVYFCASSQEGGNYGYTFGSGTRLTVV.